The 16 T cell receptor beta chains below were found in one sample sequenced in a study of blood T cell repertoires in COVID-19. Repertoires were generated with immunoSEQ multiplex PCR, while TCRdb's copy carries only in-frame clones and drops some. The sample has about 270,000 clones, around nine tenths seen once; the top ten hold 8.5% to 9%. Sequences were obtained from peripheral blood. These receptors came from a man aged 40-55 years with active or convalescent COVID-19.

CDR3 coding DNA: TGTGCCAGCAGCCCCGGGGTGGGCTACGAGCAGTACTTC. Translated: CASSPGVGYEQYF. The J gene is TRBJ2-7, the V gene TRBV11-1; TRBD2 might be the D (5 bases). There are 13 residues in the CDR3. The V gene lost 5 bases and the J gene lost 3 bases, with 11 bases spanning the gap. Per the germline V gene, CDR1 is SGHAT and CDR2 is FQDESV (reference sequence).

This clone was counted a few times. The chain couples TRBV30 to TRBJ1-2; 8 bases fit TRBD1. V was pared by 1 base and J by 7 bases, with 8 bases of the junction left unmatched. This CDR3 has 14 residues. Germline assignment: CDR1 GTSNPN and CDR2 SVGIG (reference sequence). As DNA, the CDR3 is TGTGCCTGGAGTGGGGCCAGGGGGCGGAGTGGCTACACCTTC. This gives the protein CAWSGARGRSGYTF.

The chain is built from TRBV14 and TRBJ1-6, with a possible D match to TRBD1 (6 bases). Germline V gives CDR1 SGHDN, CDR2 FVKESK. This CDR3 has 15 residues. The V gene lost 4 bases and the J gene lost 9 bases, with 16 bases spanning the gap. CDR3 residues: CASSRRTDSGSPLHF. CDR3 nucleotide sequence: TGTGCCAGCAGCCGACGGACAGACTCGGGTTCACCCCTCCACTTT.

Ten or more counts support this clone. J is TRBJ2-1 and V is TRBV9; D not certain. CDR1 and CDR2 (germline): SGDLS, YYNGEE. The CDR3 length is 13 residues. Trimming pared 3 bases from V and 6 bases from J, leaving 10 bases between. The CDR3 DNA sequence: TGTGCCAGCAGCGGATTTATAGTCAATGAGCAGTTCTTC. Translation: CASSGFIVNEQFF.

This clone has a single count. The chain carries TRBV24-1 and TRBJ1-2; tentative D call: TRBD1 (5 bases). CDR3 size: 12 residues. V gave up 6 bases and J gave up 2 bases, with 6 bases separating them. Looked up from germline, CDR1 is KGHDR and CDR2 is SFDVKD. The chain's CDR3 is CATSWGNYGYTF. The DNA for the CDR3 is TGTGCCACCAGTTGGGGCAACTATGGCTACACCTTC.

This clone showed up just once. The chain couples TRBV5-6 to TRBJ1-6; 9 bases line up with TRBD1. Germline CDR1 SGHDT, CDR2 YYEEEE. CDR3 length: 16 amino acids. V lost 5 bases to trimming and J lost 7 bases; unmatched junction nucleotides: 10. CDR3 residues: CASRNRDRGKNSPLHF. CDR3 in DNA: TGTGCCAGCAGGAATCGCGACAGGGGGAAGAATTCACCCCTCCACTTT.

This clone was counted only a few times. The V call is TRBV30, the J call TRBJ1-2; D perhaps matches TRBD1 (6 bases). The CDR3 spans 12 residues. From germline, CDR1 is GTSNPN and CDR2 SVGIG (reference sequence). With 3 bases removed from V and 3 bases from J, the gap between germline ends came to 8 bases. Written as DNA, the CDR3 is TGTGCCTGGAGACAGGGCCACTATGGCTACACCTTC. Its protein product is CAWRQGHYGYTF.

The chain combines TRBV4-1 with TRBJ2-7, with 7 bases matching TRBD2. The ends lost 4 bases at V and 5 bases at J; junction bases unmatched: 5. Germline V lookup: CDR1 MGHRA, CDR2 YSYEKL. The CDR3 contains 13 residues. This CDR3 reads CASSLLAVNEQYF. The DNA of the CDR3 is TGCGCCAGCAGCCTTCTAGCGGTAAACGAGCAGTACTTC.

This chain links TRBV6-6 with TRBJ1-1, with D uncertain. Germline CDR1 is MNHNY and CDR2 is SVGAGI (reference sequence). Trimming pared 6 bases from V and 11 bases from J, leaving 16 bases between. This CDR3 comprises 12 residues. CDR3 sequence: CASSPTGLVAFF. The CDR3, as DNA: TGTGCCAGCAGCCCTACCGGACTTGTGGCTTTCTTT.

V is TRBV7-3 and J is TRBJ2-1; possible D gene TRBD1, 6 bases. The CDR3 covers 11 residues. Trimming left V 6 bases short and J 8 bases short, with 8 bases between. CDR1 and CDR2 (germline): SGHTA, FQGTGA. The DNA for the CDR3 is TGTGCCAGCAGTGAGGGGGATGAGCAGTTCTTC. It encodes CASSEGDEQFF.

The chain uses TRBV5-5 and TRBJ1-1, with TRBD1 as a possible D gene (6 bases). Germline V CDR1 and CDR2: SGHKS, YYEKEE (reference sequence). This CDR3 is 12 amino acids long. Trimming left V 2 bases short and J 8 bases short, with 10 bases between. The CDR3, as DNA: TGTGCCAGCAGCTTTTCTACAGGGGAAGCTTTCTTT. Protein product: CASSFSTGEAFF.

This chain joins TRBV19 and TRBJ2-5; TRBD2 matches at 13 bases. After removal of 4 bases from V and 5 bases from J, the junction contained 4 bases not matched to a gene. The CDR3 contains 15 residues. Germline CDR1 is LNHDA and CDR2 is SQIVND (reference sequence). CDR3 in DNA: TGTGCCAGTAGTAAAGGGACTAGCGGGACGGAGACCCAGTACTTC. Protein sequence: CASSKGTSGTETQYF.

The chain links TRBV19 to TRBJ1-1; D perhaps matches TRBD1 (6 bases). CDR1 is LNHDA, CDR2 SQIVND, per germline (reference sequence). The CDR3 consists of 12 residues. Trimming took off 11 bases at V and 7 bases at J, with 17 bases between the two ends. CDR3 amino acids: CASHSGQIEAFF. CDR3 sequence (DNA): TGTGCCTCTCATTCCGGACAGATTGAAGCTTTCTTT. Variable domain in full (rest from reference TRBV19 and TRBJ1-1): DGGITQSPKYLFRKEGQNVTLSCEQNLNHDAMYWYRQDPGQGLRLIYYSQIVNDFQKGDIAEGYSVSREKKESFPLTVTSAQKNPTAFYLCASHSGQIEAFFGQGTRLTVV.

The DNA of the CDR3 is TGCGCCAGCAGCTTCGTAGCGGGGAGCACAGATACGCAGTATTTT. It specifies CASSFVAGSTDTQYF. V usage is TRBV5-1 and J usage is TRBJ2-3; TRBD2 aligns across 8 bases. This CDR3 spans 15 amino acids. The germline V gene encodes CDR1 SGHRS and CDR2 YFSETQ. V was pared by 2 bases and J by 0 bases, with 2 bases of the junction left unmatched. Full variable domain (missing parts from reference TRBV5-1 and TRBJ2-3): KAGVTQTPRYLIKTRGQQVTLSCSPISGHRSVSWYQQTPGQGLQFLFEYFSETQRNKGNFPGRFSGRQFSNSRSEMNVSTLELGDSALYLCASSFVAGSTDTQYFGPGTRLTVL.

The genes are TRBV6-5 and TRBJ1-3; the D gene is possibly TRBD1 (5 bases). The germline CDR1 and CDR2 sequences are MNHEY and SVGAGI. V was pared by 7 bases and J by 4 bases, with 14 bases between. The CDR3 extends over 14 amino acids. The CDR3: CASNPGLNGNTIYF. CDR3 nucleotides: TGTGCCAGCAATCCGGGACTGAACGGAAACACCATATATTTT.

V gene TRBV28 combines with J gene TRBJ2-7; 10 bases match TRBD2. The CDR3 is made up of 15 amino acids. V lost 6 bases, J lost 5 bases, and 10 bases stayed unmatched. CDR1 and CDR2 (germline): MDHEN, SYDVKM. The CDR3: CASSRRQAGGDEQYF. CDR3 DNA: TGTGCCAGCAGCCGCCGCCAAGCGGGGGGGGACGAGCAGTACTTC.